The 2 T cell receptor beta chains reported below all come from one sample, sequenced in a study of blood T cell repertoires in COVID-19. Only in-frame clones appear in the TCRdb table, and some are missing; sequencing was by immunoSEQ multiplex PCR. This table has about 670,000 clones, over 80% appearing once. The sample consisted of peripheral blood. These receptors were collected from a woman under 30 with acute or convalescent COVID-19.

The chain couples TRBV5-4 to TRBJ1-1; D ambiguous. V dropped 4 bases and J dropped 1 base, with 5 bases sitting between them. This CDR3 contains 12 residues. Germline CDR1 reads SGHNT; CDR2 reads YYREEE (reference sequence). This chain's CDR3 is CASSLWNTEAFF. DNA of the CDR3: TGTGCCAGCAGCCTTTGGAACACTGAAGCTTTCTTT.

CDR3 sequence reads: CASSSRGFNEQYF. The CDR3 nucleotides read TGTGCCAGCAGTTCCCGGGGATTCAACGAGCAGTACTTC. The chain joins TRBV6-6 to TRBJ2-7; D might be TRBD2 (5 bases). CDR3 length: 13 residues. Trimming stripped 4 bases from V and 5 bases from J, with 12 bases between. Germline V gives CDR1 MNHNY, CDR2 SVGAGI (reference sequence).